The entry that follows covers one T cell receptor beta chain sequence. As yet, its antigen is unknown. The sample originates from a study of blood T cells in healthy people across ages. Germline CDR1 reads LNHNV; CDR2 reads YYDKDF (reference sequence). The junction had 4 bases not matched to a gene; V was cut back by 5 bases and J by 2 bases. The CDR3 covers 15 residues. Then a second PCR, running roughly 7 to 11 cycles, was carried out with a sample-barcoded 5' primer and a J-beta primer mix. Researchers report that a template-switch adaptor with 12 random nucleotides tagged each cDNA molecule. TCRdb redid the calling of the 5' RACE reads with MiXCR, one entry per CDR3 protein. The sample has about 640,000 distinct CDR3 sequences; 45% to 65% are singletons. The study's findings and limits: Changes seen in expanded clonotypes were possibly confounded by donor CMV status left unknown. Naive T cell percentage showed a strong correlation with the diversity of TCR beta. Since the PBMCs were unsorted, naive and antigen-experienced cells could not be conclusively compared.

The chain couples TRBV15 to TRBJ2-1; TRBD1 agrees at 9 bases. Source material: blood. This clonotype was obtained from a man between 60 and 75 years old in good health. The CDR3 reads CATSRRTGAYNEQFF. The CDR3 nucleotides are TGTGCCACCAGCCGGCGGACAGGGGCCTACAATGAGCAGTTCTTC.